The rows below give T cell receptor beta chains drawn from one sample of a study of identical twins. TCRdb processed the 5' RACE reads anew with MiXCR; each CDR3 protein has one entry. The sample has 450,000 to 650,000 distinct CDR3 sequences, approximately 10% seen once; the top ten hold roughly 3%. The same data also contributed to another study, on yellow fever vaccine responses in identical twins.

The sample was PBMCs. The receptors derive from a young woman in good health. The CDR3 runs from the conserved cysteine through the conserved F or W. Each record gives: J gene, V gene, clone size, D gene, CDR3 DNA, CDR3 protein. A D gene is named only where the DNA matches it firmly. Clone size, where shown, is once, few, many, or a class for clones that have expanded.

TRBJ2-7,TRBV5-5,many,NA,TGTGCCAGCAGCGCCGCCTCAGCCTACGAGCAGTACTTC,CASSAASAYEQYF
TRBJ2-1,TRBV5-1,many,TRBD2,TGCGCCAGCAGCTCGGAGACTAGCGGGAGGAGGGACAATGAGCAGTTCTTC,CASSSETSGRRDNEQFF
TRBJ2-5,TRBV20-1,NA,TRBD2,TGCAGTGCTAGAGCAACCCATGTGGGACTAGCGGGTATACAAGAGACCCAGTACTTC,CSARATHVGLAGIQETQYF
TRBJ1-1,TRBV6-5,many,TRBD1,TGTGCCAGCAATTTACAGGGGTGGAACACTGAAGCTTTCTTT,CASNLQGWNTEAFF
TRBJ1-2,TRBV20-1,few,NA,TGCAGTGCTAGAGAACAGAGCGACTATGGCTACACCTTC,CSAREQSDYGYTF
TRBJ2-1,TRBV2,NA,TRBD1,TGTGCCAGCAGTGGGGGGACAGTGGACAATGAGCAGTTCTTC,CASSGGTVDNEQFF
TRBJ2-7,TRBV3-1,few,NA,TGTGCCAGCAGCCACGGGGGGCAGAGCGAGCAGTACTTC,CASSHGGQSEQYF
TRBJ1-2,TRBV12-3/TRBV12-4,once,NA,TGTGCCGTTGGACTTTTGAGTTACGGCTATGGCTACACCTTC,CAVGLLSYGYGYTF
TRBJ2-5,TRBV7-9,many,NA,TGTGCCAGCAGCTTCGGGACGGTGACTCAAGAGACCCAGTACTTC,CASSFGTVTQETQYF
TRBJ1-1,TRBV6-6,many,NA,TGTGCCAGCATCCAGCCCACTGAAGCTTTCTTT,CASIQPTEAFF
TRBJ2-2,TRBV11-1,many,TRBD2,TGTGCCAGCAGCGGTACTAGCGGGGTTAACACCGGGGAGCTGTTTTTT,CASSGTSGVNTGELFF
TRBJ2-3,TRBV20-1,few,TRBD2,TGCAGTGCTAGAGATGAAGGACTAGCGGTGATAGATACGCAGTATTTT,CSARDEGLAVIDTQYF
TRBJ2-5,TRBV5-1,NA,NA,TGCGCCAGCAGCCCCATCCGAGCCGGCGCGGGGGAGACCCAGTACTTC,CASSPIRAGAGETQYF
TRBJ2-3,TRBV25-1,few,TRBD2,TGTGCCAGCAGTGGTGGGGGGGGTACGCAGTATTTT,CASSGGGGTQYF
TRBJ2-2,TRBV5-1,many,NA,TGCGCCAGCAGCTTCGACGGGGCAGGCACCGGGGAGCTGTTTTTT,CASSFDGAGTGELFF
TRBJ2-1,TRBV4-1,few,TRBD2,TGCGCCAGCAGCCAAGTATCTCTAGCGGGGAGAAGTGAGCAGTTCTTC,CASSQVSLAGRSEQFF
TRBJ2-3,TRBV5-1,few,TRBD1,TGCGCCAGCAGCTGGGACAGTCCGCTCACAGATACGCAGTATTTT,CASSWDSPLTDTQYF
TRBJ2-3,TRBV11-2,few,NA,TGTGCCAGCAGCTTAGTCGGGGGATTGAGCACAGATACGCAGTATTTT,CASSLVGGLSTDTQYF
TRBJ2-5,TRBV20-1,NA,NA,TGCAGTGCTACCCTACAGGGTGGGTGGGAGACCCAGTACTTC,CSATLQGGWETQYF
TRBJ2-5,TRBV7-3,many,NA,TGTGCCAGCAGCCTTACTGGACAGCAAGAGACCCAGTACTTC,CASSLTGQQETQYF
TRBJ2-2,TRBV24-1,NA,NA,TGTGCCACCAGTGATTTGAAGGGGGGGGACACCGGGGAGCTGTTTTTT,CATSDLKGGDTGELFF
TRBJ2-5,TRBV6-5,NA,TRBD2,TGTGCCAGCAGTTACCTCGAGACTAGCGGGGATGGGACCCAGTACTTC,CASSYLETSGDGTQYF
TRBJ1-1,TRBV29-1,NA,NA,TGCAGCGTCTGGAATCCGGGACGGGAAAACACTGAAGCTTTCTTT,CSVWNPGRENTEAFF
TRBJ2-7,TRBV12-3/TRBV12-4,NA,TRBD1,TGTGCCAGCGGGACAGGGGGTCGGTACGAGCAGTACTTC,CASGTGGRYEQYF
TRBJ2-7,TRBV20-1,once,NA,TGCAGTGCTAGAGGACGGCCCGGGGCAGGGGCTTTATCTGGCTCCTACGAGCAGTACTTC,CSARGRPGAGALSGSYEQYF
TRBJ2-3,TRBV4-2,few,NA,TGTGCCAGCAGCCAAGGGAGATTAGATACGCAGTATTTT,CASSQGRLDTQYF
TRBJ2-7,TRBV20-1,NA,TRBD2,TGCAGTGCTAGCCCTGCGGGAGTCCCCTGGGAGCAGTACTTC,CSASPAGVPWEQYF
TRBJ1-5,TRBV5-1,many,NA,TGCGCCAGCACCCGGGAGGCAGGGGATCAGCCCCAGCATTTT,CASTREAGDQPQHF
TRBJ2-3,TRBV28,many,TRBD2,TGTGCCAGCAGTTCCCCCCCTAGCGGGGGGGGAGGGACGCAGTATTTT,CASSSPPSGGGGTQYF
TRBJ2-7,TRBV25-1,few,TRBD1,TGTGCCAGCAGCCTGGACAGGTTTGGGGAGCAGTACTTC,CASSLDRFGEQYF
TRBJ1-4,TRBV27,many,NA,TGTGCCAGCAGTTTATCTGTGGTAACTAATGAAAAACTGTTTTTT,CASSLSVVTNEKLFF
TRBJ2-1,TRBV7-6,few,NA,TGTGCCAGCAGCCAAAAGGGGAGCCCATACAATGAGCAGTTCTTC,CASSQKGSPYNEQFF
TRBJ2-4,TRBV20-1,NA,TRBD2,TGCAGTGCTAGAGATCCGGCTAGCGGGGGTCTAAACATTCAGTACTTC,CSARDPASGGLNIQYF
TRBJ2-1,TRBV20-1,few,NA,TGCAGTGCTAGGGACTCCGGCAGGGGCAATGAGCAGTTCTTC,CSARDSGRGNEQFF
TRBJ1-1,TRBV2,NA,NA,TGTGCCAGCAGTGAGAGGGACATGATCATGATCACTGAAGCTTTCTTT,CASSERDMIMITEAFF
TRBJ2-6,TRBV6-1,few,NA,TGTGCCAGCAGTGTCAGGGGCGCTGGGGCCAACGTCCTGACTTTC,CASSVRGAGANVLTF
TRBJ2-2,TRBV11-2,few,NA,TGTGCCAGCAGAGCTCAATCAGGGGTCACAAACACCGGGGAGCTGTTTTTT,CASRAQSGVTNTGELFF
TRBJ2-3,TRBV7-6,NA,TRBD2,TGTGCCAGCAGCTTAGGATCTAGCGGGAGTGATACGCAGTATTTT,CASSLGSSGSDTQYF
TRBJ2-3,TRBV9,many,TRBD2,TGTGCCAGCAGCGTTCTAGCGGCCACAGATACGCAGTATTTT,CASSVLAATDTQYF
TRBJ2-1,TRBV11-2,few,TRBD2,TGTGCCAGCAGCTTGGGACTAGCGGCACTCCCTACCTACAATGAGCAGTTCTTC,CASSLGLAALPTYNEQFF
TRBJ2-7,TRBV27,NA,NA,TGTGCCAGAAGACCGTGGATTTACTACGAGCAGTACTTC,CARRPWIYYEQYF
TRBJ2-7,TRBV12-3/TRBV12-4,NA,TRBD2,TGTGCCAGCTCAACTTCTAGCGGGAGGGATAACGAGCAGTACTTC,CASSTSSGRDNEQYF
TRBJ2-1,TRBV3-1,few,TRBD1,TGTGCCAGCAGCCGAGAGGGGGCCAGTTCCTACAATGAGCAGTTCTTC,CASSREGASSYNEQFF
TRBJ2-7,TRBV10-3,many,TRBD1,TGTGCCATCAGTGGAGCAGCAGGACCGACAGGGGCGGGCGAGCAGTACTTC,CAISGAAGPTGAGEQYF
TRBJ1-1,TRBV7-9,few,NA,TGTGCCAGCAGCCCAGGGTTGGTAGCTTTCTTT,CASSPGLVAFF
TRBJ2-7,TRBV13,many,NA,TGTGCCAGCAGCTTAGGACGGATCTACGAGCAGTACTTC,CASSLGRIYEQYF
TRBJ1-5,TRBV20-1,few,NA,TGCAGTGCTAAACCCAGGGAGAATCAGCCCCAGCATTTT,CSAKPRENQPQHF
TRBJ2-7,TRBV5-1,few,TRBD1,TGCGCCAGCAGGATTCAAGGGACAGGGTTAGCCGAGCAGTACTTC,CASRIQGTGLAEQYF
TRBJ2-2,TRBV7-9,many,NA,TGTGCCAGCAGCTCCAACAGTCGGAACACCGGGGAGCTGTTTTTT,CASSSNSRNTGELFF
TRBJ2-7,TRBV10-3,many,NA,TGTGCCATCAGCGACAGACAAGGTTTCGAGCAGTACTTC,CAISDRQGFEQYF
TRBJ1-2,TRBV10-2,few,TRBD1,TGCGCCAGCAGTGAGGACAGGGAGTCGAAGGCTGGCTACACCTTC,CASSEDRESKAGYTF
TRBJ2-7,TRBV27,few,TRBD2,TGTGCCAGCAACCCGACTAGCGGGAGCTACGAGCAGTACTTC,CASNPTSGSYEQYF